Listed below are T cell receptor beta chains from one sample, sequenced in a study of cytomegalovirus exposure and HLA in healthy donors. The assay was immunoSEQ multiplex PCR, and TCRdb's table has in-frame clones only and misses some. The data hold 180,000 or so clones, with 70% to 80% observed a single time. The sequencing input was PBMCs. The receptors here all came from an older woman in good health and CMV-seropositive. The CDR3 runs from the conserved cysteine through the conserved F or W. Fields, in order: J gene, clone size, V gene, D gene, CDR3 protein, CDR3 DNA. The D gene is left open where the match is weak. Clone sizes are given selectively: once, few, many, or a class where the clone is expanded.

j_call: TRBJ2-6
clone_size: few
v_call: TRBV27
d_call: -
cdr3_aa: CASTLQGTGANGLTF
cdr3_nt: TGTGCCAGCACCCTTCAGGGGACCGGGGCCAACGGCCTGACTTTC

j_call: TRBJ2-1
clone_size: -
v_call: TRBV6-6
d_call: -
cdr3_aa: CASSRRVDEQFF
cdr3_nt: TGTGCCAGCAGTCGCAGGGTTGATGAGCAGTTCTTC

j_call: TRBJ2-7
clone_size: -
v_call: TRBV9
d_call: TRBD1
cdr3_aa: CASSTGTGGPYEQYF
cdr3_nt: TGTGCCAGCAGTACCGGGACAGGGGGCCCCTACGAGCAGTACTTC

j_call: TRBJ2-7
clone_size: -
v_call: TRBV19
d_call: -
cdr3_aa: CASSIRLNSYEQYF
cdr3_nt: TGTGCCAGTAGTATTCGACTCAACTCCTACGAGCAGTACTTC

j_call: TRBJ2-2
clone_size: -
v_call: TRBV5-1
d_call: -
cdr3_aa: CASSTQGTGELFF
cdr3_nt: TGCGCCAGCAGCACCCAGGGTACCGGGGAGCTGTTTTTT

j_call: TRBJ2-7
clone_size: -
v_call: TRBV30
d_call: -
cdr3_aa: CAWSVSGNSYEQYF
cdr3_nt: TGTGCCTGGAGTGTTAGCGGAAACTCCTACGAGCAGTACTTC

j_call: TRBJ2-7
clone_size: once
v_call: TRBV5-1
d_call: TRBD2
cdr3_aa: CASSLRTSGAFYEQYF
cdr3_nt: TGCGCCAGCAGCTTGAGGACTAGCGGGGCTTTTTACGAGCAGTACTTC

j_call: TRBJ2-7
clone_size: once
v_call: TRBV5-1
d_call: TRBD1
cdr3_aa: CASSLTGEYEQYF
cdr3_nt: TGCGCCAGCAGCTTGACAGGGGAATACGAGCAGTACTTC

j_call: TRBJ2-7
clone_size: -
v_call: TRBV4-2
d_call: TRBD2
cdr3_aa: CASSQDPSWGASGSNEQYF
cdr3_nt: TGTGCCAGCAGCCAAGATCCATCCTGGGGGGCTAGCGGGAGTAACGAGCAGTACTTC

j_call: TRBJ2-3
clone_size: few
v_call: TRBV30
d_call: TRBD2
cdr3_aa: CAWSRRGFADTQYF
cdr3_nt: TGTGCCTGGAGTAGGCGGGGGTTTGCAGATACGCAGTATTTT

j_call: TRBJ1-5
clone_size: -
v_call: TRBV19
d_call: TRBD1
cdr3_aa: CASSRDRERHQPQHF
cdr3_nt: TGTGCCAGTAGTAGGGACAGGGAGCGGCATCAGCCCCAGCATTTT

j_call: TRBJ2-7
clone_size: -
v_call: TRBV18
d_call: -
cdr3_aa: CASSPLYRAQEQYF
cdr3_nt: TGTGCCAGCTCACCCCTCTACAGGGCCCAAGAGCAGTACTTC

j_call: TRBJ2-5
clone_size: -
v_call: TRBV5-1
d_call: -
cdr3_aa: CASSFTGETQYF
cdr3_nt: TGCGCCAGCAGCTTTACGGGGGAGACCCAGTACTTC

j_call: TRBJ1-2
clone_size: -
v_call: TRBV5-8
d_call: TRBD1
cdr3_aa: CASSLWGTGDNYGYTF
cdr3_nt: TGTGCCAGCAGCTTGTGGGGGACAGGGGACAACTATGGCTACACCTTC

j_call: TRBJ2-4
clone_size: few
v_call: TRBV5-1
d_call: -
cdr3_aa: CASSPANPENSQYF
cdr3_nt: TGCGCCAGCAGCCCCGCTAATCCCGAAAACAGTCAGTACTTC

j_call: TRBJ1-3
clone_size: -
v_call: TRBV7-2
d_call: -
cdr3_aa: CASSLAWGLNTIYF
cdr3_nt: TGTGCCAGCAGCTTAGCTTGGGGCCTGAACACCATATATTTT

j_call: TRBJ2-7
clone_size: -
v_call: TRBV7-3
d_call: TRBD2
cdr3_aa: CASSLRVAGGRYEQYF
cdr3_nt: TGTGCCAGCAGCTTAAGGGTGGCGGGGGGCAGATACGAGCAGTACTTC

j_call: TRBJ2-7
clone_size: -
v_call: TRBV6-5
d_call: TRBD2
cdr3_aa: CASGTSGSSHEQYF
cdr3_nt: TGTGCCAGCGGAACTAGCGGGAGCAGCCACGAGCAGTACTTC

j_call: TRBJ2-7
clone_size: -
v_call: TRBV7-9
d_call: TRBD1
cdr3_aa: CASSLGQGFEQYF
cdr3_nt: TGTGCCAGCAGCTTAGGACAGGGCTTCGAGCAGTACTTC

j_call: TRBJ1-3
clone_size: -
v_call: TRBV9
d_call: TRBD1
cdr3_aa: CASSRQGASSGNTIYF
cdr3_nt: TGTGCCAGCAGCCGACAGGGGGCCAGCTCTGGAAACACCATATATTTT

j_call: TRBJ2-7
clone_size: once
v_call: TRBV5-1
d_call: TRBD1
cdr3_aa: CASSLVSQGAYEQYF
cdr3_nt: TGCGCCAGCAGCTTGGTCTCGCAGGGGGCGTACGAGCAGTACTTC

j_call: TRBJ1-1
clone_size: -
v_call: TRBV28
d_call: -
cdr3_aa: CASFGQPNTEAFF
cdr3_nt: TGTGCCAGCTTTGGACAGCCGAACACTGAAGCTTTCTTT

j_call: TRBJ2-7
clone_size: -
v_call: TRBV5-1
d_call: TRBD1
cdr3_aa: CASSRDSLSYEQYF
cdr3_nt: TGCGCCAGCAGCAGGGACAGCCTATCCTACGAGCAGTACTTC

j_call: TRBJ2-5
clone_size: -
v_call: TRBV28
d_call: TRBD1
cdr3_aa: CASSFPGQGETQYF
cdr3_nt: TGTGCCAGCAGTTTTCCGGGACAGGGAGAGACCCAGTACTTC

j_call: TRBJ1-1
clone_size: -
v_call: TRBV25-1
d_call: -
cdr3_aa: CASSQQGGVEAFF
cdr3_nt: TGTGCCAGCTCCCAACAAGGGGGGGTGGAAGCTTTCTTT

j_call: TRBJ1-2
clone_size: -
v_call: TRBV4-3
d_call: -
cdr3_aa: CASSQAVVSAGGYTF
cdr3_nt: TGCGCCAGCAGCCAAGCGGTCGTATCGGCAGGCGGCTACACCTTC

j_call: TRBJ2-1
clone_size: few
v_call: TRBV5-1
d_call: TRBD2
cdr3_aa: CASSFTSGGKSSYNEQFF
cdr3_nt: TGCGCCAGCAGCTTCACTAGCGGGGGCAAAAGCTCCTACAATGAGCAGTTCTTC

j_call: TRBJ1-1
clone_size: -
v_call: TRBV28
d_call: -
cdr3_aa: CASTWGETEAFF
cdr3_nt: TGTGCCAGCACCTGGGGGGAAACTGAAGCTTTCTTT

j_call: TRBJ2-3
clone_size: -
v_call: TRBV5-1
d_call: -
cdr3_aa: CASRKYAEGLRDTQYF
cdr3_nt: TGCGCCAGCAGAAAGTATGCGGAGGGCCTACGAGATACGCAGTATTTT

j_call: TRBJ1-5
clone_size: few
v_call: TRBV21-1
d_call: -
cdr3_aa: CASSKTGGAGVGNQPQHF
cdr3_nt: TGTGCCAGCAGCAAAACAGGGGGCGCGGGGGTAGGGAATCAGCCCCAGCATTTT

j_call: TRBJ2-7
clone_size: few
v_call: TRBV19
d_call: -
cdr3_aa: CASSLARGSSYEQYF
cdr3_nt: TGTGCCAGTAGTCTTGCTAGAGGGAGCTCCTACGAGCAGTACTTC

j_call: TRBJ2-6
clone_size: -
v_call: TRBV7-3
d_call: -
cdr3_aa: CASSSRSSGANVLTF
cdr3_nt: TGTGCCAGCAGTTCCCGTTCCTCTGGGGCCAACGTCCTGACTTTC

j_call: TRBJ2-1
clone_size: -
v_call: TRBV19
d_call: -
cdr3_aa: CASSPFLASDEQFF
cdr3_nt: TGTGCCAGTAGCCCCTTTCTAGCGTCGGATGAGCAGTTCTTC

j_call: TRBJ1-1
clone_size: -
v_call: TRBV27
d_call: TRBD1
cdr3_aa: CASSFRGTGSTEAFF
cdr3_nt: TGTGCCAGCAGTTTTAGGGGGACAGGGAGCACTGAAGCTTTCTTT

j_call: TRBJ2-1
clone_size: -
v_call: TRBV10-3
d_call: TRBD2
cdr3_aa: CAIRGTERGAYNEQFF
cdr3_nt: TGTGCCATCAGGGGGACGGAGCGGGGGGCCTACAATGAGCAGTTCTTC

j_call: TRBJ2-5
clone_size: -
v_call: TRBV11-1
d_call: TRBD2
cdr3_aa: CASSFSAGGQETQYF
cdr3_nt: TGTGCCAGCAGCTTTTCAGCGGGGGGCCAAGAGACCCAGTACTTC

j_call: TRBJ2-7
clone_size: -
v_call: TRBV2
d_call: -
cdr3_aa: CASSGTPEAQYF
cdr3_nt: TGTGCCAGCAGTGGGACACCTGAGGCGCAGTACTTC

j_call: TRBJ2-3
clone_size: -
v_call: TRBV5-4
d_call: -
cdr3_aa: CASSLDRDTQYF
cdr3_nt: TGTGCCAGCAGCCTCGACAGAGATACGCAGTATTTT

j_call: TRBJ2-1
clone_size: -
v_call: TRBV5-8
d_call: -
cdr3_aa: CARRVSSYNEQFF
cdr3_nt: TGTGCCAGGAGGGTGAGCTCCTACAATGAGCAGTTCTTC

j_call: TRBJ2-1
clone_size: -
v_call: TRBV7-2
d_call: TRBD2
cdr3_aa: CASSSFSGGSYNEQFF
cdr3_nt: TGTGCCAGCAGCTCATTTAGCGGGGGGTCCTACAATGAGCAGTTCTTC

j_call: TRBJ1-1
clone_size: -
v_call: TRBV5-4
d_call: TRBD1
cdr3_aa: CASSLPTGGYTEAFF
cdr3_nt: TGTGCCAGCAGCTTGCCTACAGGGGGCTACACTGAAGCTTTCTTT

j_call: TRBJ2-1
clone_size: -
v_call: TRBV2
d_call: -
cdr3_aa: CASSDKRYNEQFF
cdr3_nt: TGTGCCAGCAGTGATAAGCGCTACAATGAGCAGTTCTTC

j_call: TRBJ2-7
clone_size: once
v_call: TRBV5-1
d_call: -
cdr3_aa: CASSLGPQDYEQYF
cdr3_nt: TGCGCCAGCAGCTTGGGCCCACAGGACTACGAGCAGTACTTC

j_call: TRBJ2-2
clone_size: -
v_call: TRBV7-3
d_call: -
cdr3_aa: CASSLTQYGELFF
cdr3_nt: TGTGCCAGCAGCCTTACACAGTACGGGGAGCTGTTTTTT

j_call: TRBJ2-7
clone_size: -
v_call: TRBV4-2
d_call: -
cdr3_aa: CASSQEAQGEPYEQYF
cdr3_nt: TGTGCCAGCAGCCAAGAGGCACAGGGAGAACCCTACGAGCAGTACTTC

j_call: TRBJ2-3
clone_size: once
v_call: TRBV28
d_call: TRBD2
cdr3_aa: CASSLIRGGTDTQYF
cdr3_nt: TGTGCCAGCAGTTTAATTCGGGGGGGCACAGATACGCAGTATTTT